This paragraph reports one TCR beta chain. Its antigen is not known. V lost 6 bases and J lost 2, with 13 bases in between. This CDR3 has 15 amino acids. Germline values: CDR1 MNHEY, CDR2 SVGAGI. This specimen comes from a study of cytomegalovirus exposure and HLA in healthy donors. Study-level results: In an earlier analysis, productive rearrangement rates for most beta V segments clustered near 87% or 30%. Across donors, most TCRs were seen rarely, yet some public ones were widespread.

The PCR used 60 Vbeta and 13 Jbeta primers. Sequenced by immunoSEQ multiplex PCR; TCRdb stores in-frame clones only, minus some. Its clone listing holds under 65,000 clones. The TCR comes from a woman in her thirties or forties in good health and CMV-seronegative. The chain couples TRBV6-5 to TRBJ1-4; the D is unclear. The sample was PBMCs. The CDR3 here is CASSLTYVTNEKLFF. Here the CDR3 DNA reads TGTGCCAGCAGCCTGACTTATGTCACTAATGAAAAACTGTTTTTT.